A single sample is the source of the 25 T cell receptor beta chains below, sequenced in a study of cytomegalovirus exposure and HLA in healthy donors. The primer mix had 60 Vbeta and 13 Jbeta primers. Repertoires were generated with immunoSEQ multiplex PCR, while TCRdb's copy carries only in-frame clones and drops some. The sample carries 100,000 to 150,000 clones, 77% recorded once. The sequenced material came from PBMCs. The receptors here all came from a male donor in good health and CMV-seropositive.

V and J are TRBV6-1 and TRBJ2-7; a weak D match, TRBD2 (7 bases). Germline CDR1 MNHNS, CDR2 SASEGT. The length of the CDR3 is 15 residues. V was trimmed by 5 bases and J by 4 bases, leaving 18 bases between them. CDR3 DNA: TGTGCCAGCAGTTCTGCGAAACGGGGGGCTTACGAGCAGTACTTC. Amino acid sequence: CASSSAKRGAYEQYF.

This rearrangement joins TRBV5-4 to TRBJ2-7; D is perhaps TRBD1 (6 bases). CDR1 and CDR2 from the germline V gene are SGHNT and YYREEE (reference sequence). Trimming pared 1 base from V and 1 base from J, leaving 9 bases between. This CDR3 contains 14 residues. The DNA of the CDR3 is TGTGCCAGCAGCTTGCCAGGGGCGTCCTACGAGCAGTACTTC. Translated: CASSLPGASYEQYF.

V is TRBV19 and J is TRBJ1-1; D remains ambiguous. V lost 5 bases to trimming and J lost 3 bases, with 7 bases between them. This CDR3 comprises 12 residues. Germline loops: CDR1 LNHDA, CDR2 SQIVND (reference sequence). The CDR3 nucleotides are TGTGCCAGTAGTGCAAGCTACACTGAAGCTTTCTTT. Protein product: CASSASYTEAFF. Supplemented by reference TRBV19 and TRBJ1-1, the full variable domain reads DGGITQSPKYLFRKEGQNVTLSCEQNLNHDAMYWYRQDPGQGLRLIYYSQIVNDFQKGDIAEGYSVSREKKESFPLTVTSAQKNPTAFYLCASSASYTEAFFGQGTRLTVV.

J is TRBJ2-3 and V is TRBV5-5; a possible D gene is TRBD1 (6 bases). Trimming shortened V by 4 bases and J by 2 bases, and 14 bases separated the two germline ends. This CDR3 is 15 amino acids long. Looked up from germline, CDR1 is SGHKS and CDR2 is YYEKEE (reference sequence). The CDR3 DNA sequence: TGTGCCAGCAGCCCCGGGACACGATCCACAGATACGCAGTATTTT. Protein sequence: CASSPGTRSTDTQYF.

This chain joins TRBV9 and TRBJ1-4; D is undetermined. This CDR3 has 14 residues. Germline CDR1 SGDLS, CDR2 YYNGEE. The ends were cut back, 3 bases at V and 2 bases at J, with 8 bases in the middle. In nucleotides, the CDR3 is TGTGCCAGCAGCGGTAGGCGGACTAATGAAAAACTGTTTTTT. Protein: CASSGRRTNEKLFF.

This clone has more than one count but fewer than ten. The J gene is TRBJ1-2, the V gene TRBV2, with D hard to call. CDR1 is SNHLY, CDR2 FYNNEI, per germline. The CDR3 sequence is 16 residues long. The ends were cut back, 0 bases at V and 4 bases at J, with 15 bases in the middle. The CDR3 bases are TGTGCCAGCAGTGAAGCGCTCAGTGGTACCCTCTATGGCTACACCTTC. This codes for CASSEALSGTLYGYTF.

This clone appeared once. CDR3 amino acids: CASSPRGNTEAFF. The CDR3 DNA is TGTGCCAGCAGCCCCCGGGGTAACACTGAAGCTTTCTTT. The chain recombines TRBV7-9 with TRBJ1-1; D remains unclear. Trimming stripped 5 bases from V and 2 bases from J, with 9 bases between. The CDR3 runs 13 residues. The germline V gene encodes CDR1 SEHNR and CDR2 FQNEAQ (reference sequence).

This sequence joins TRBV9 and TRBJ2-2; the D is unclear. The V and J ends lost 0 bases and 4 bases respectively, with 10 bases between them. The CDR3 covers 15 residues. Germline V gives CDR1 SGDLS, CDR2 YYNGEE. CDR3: CASSVGASPTGELFF. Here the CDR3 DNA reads TGTGCCAGCAGCGTAGGGGCCAGCCCCACCGGGGAGCTGTTTTTT.

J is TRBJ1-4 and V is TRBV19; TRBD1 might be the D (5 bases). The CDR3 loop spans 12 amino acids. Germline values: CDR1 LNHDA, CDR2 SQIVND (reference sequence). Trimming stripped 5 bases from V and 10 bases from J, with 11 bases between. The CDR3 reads CASSEGVGKLFF. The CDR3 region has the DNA TGTGCCAGTAGTGAAGGGGTCGGAAAACTGTTTTTT.

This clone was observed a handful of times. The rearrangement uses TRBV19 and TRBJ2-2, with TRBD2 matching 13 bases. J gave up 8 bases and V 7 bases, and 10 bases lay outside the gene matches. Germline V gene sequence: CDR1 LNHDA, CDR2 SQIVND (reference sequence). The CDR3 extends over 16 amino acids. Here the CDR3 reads CASNPDGLAGAGELFF. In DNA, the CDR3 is TGTGCCAGTAACCCCGATGGACTAGCGGGAGCGGGGGAGCTGTTTTTT.

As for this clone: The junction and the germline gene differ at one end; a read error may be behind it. CDR3 DNA sequence: TGTTCCAGCAGCCCCCGGACAGGGCACAGGGGCAATCAGCCCCAGCATTTT. Protein sequence: CSSSPRTGHRGNQPQHF. V and J are TRBV7-9 and TRBJ1-5; the match to TRBD1 covers 8 bases. This CDR3 is 17 amino acids long. Germline CDR1 is SEHNR and CDR2 is FQNEAQ (reference sequence). The whole variable domain, filled in from reference TRBV7-9 and TRBJ1-5, reads DTGVSQNPRHKITKRGQNVTFRCDPISEHNRLYWYRQTLGQGPEFLTYFQNEAQLEKSRLLSDRFSAERPKGSFSTLEIQRTEQGDSAMYLCSSSPRTGHRGNQPQHFGDGTRLSIL.

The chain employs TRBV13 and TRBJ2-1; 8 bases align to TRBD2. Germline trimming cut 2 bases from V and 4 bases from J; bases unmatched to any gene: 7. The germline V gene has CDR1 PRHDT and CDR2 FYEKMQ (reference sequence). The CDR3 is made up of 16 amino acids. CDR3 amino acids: CASSLIREGLYNEQFF. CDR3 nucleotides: TGTGCCAGCAGCTTAATACGGGAGGGCCTGTACAATGAGCAGTTCTTC.

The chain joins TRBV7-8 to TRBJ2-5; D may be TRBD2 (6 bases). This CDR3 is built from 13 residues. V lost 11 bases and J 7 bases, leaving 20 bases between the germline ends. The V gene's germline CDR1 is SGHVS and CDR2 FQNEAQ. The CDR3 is CAASSSGLGTQYF. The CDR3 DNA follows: TGTGCCGCATCGAGTAGCGGCCTTGGGACCCAGTACTTC.

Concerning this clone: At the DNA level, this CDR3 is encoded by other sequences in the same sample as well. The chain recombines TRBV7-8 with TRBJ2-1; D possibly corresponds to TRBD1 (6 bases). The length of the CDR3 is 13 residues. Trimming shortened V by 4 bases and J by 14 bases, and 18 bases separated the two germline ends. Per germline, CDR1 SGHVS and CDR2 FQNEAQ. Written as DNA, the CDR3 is TGTGCCAGCAGCTCCGCCGAGGGGGTAAAAGAGTTCTTC. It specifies CASSSAEGVKEFF.

CDR3 bases: TGTGCCACCGAGATGCAGGGTGGACACGAGCAGTACTTC. Protein sequence: CATEMQGGHEQYF. The J gene is TRBJ2-5, the V gene TRBV15; D may be TRBD1 (5 bases). The DNA matches TRBJ2-7 better at its end, which makes the J call doubtful. The CDR3 is 13 amino acids. From germline, CDR1 is LNHNV and CDR2 YYDKDF (reference sequence).

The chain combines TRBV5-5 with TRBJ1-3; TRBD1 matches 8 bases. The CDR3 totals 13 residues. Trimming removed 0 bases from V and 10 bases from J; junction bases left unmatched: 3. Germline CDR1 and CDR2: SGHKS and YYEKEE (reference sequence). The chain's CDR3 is CASSLGQGATIYF. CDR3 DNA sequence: TGTGCCAGCAGCTTGGGGCAGGGGGCGACCATATATTTT.

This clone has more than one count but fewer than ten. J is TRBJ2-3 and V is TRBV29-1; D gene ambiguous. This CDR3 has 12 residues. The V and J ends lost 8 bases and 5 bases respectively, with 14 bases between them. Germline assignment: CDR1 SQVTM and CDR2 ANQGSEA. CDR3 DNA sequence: TGCAGCCTCAGAACCGTTCAAGATACGCAGTATTTT. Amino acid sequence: CSLRTVQDTQYF.

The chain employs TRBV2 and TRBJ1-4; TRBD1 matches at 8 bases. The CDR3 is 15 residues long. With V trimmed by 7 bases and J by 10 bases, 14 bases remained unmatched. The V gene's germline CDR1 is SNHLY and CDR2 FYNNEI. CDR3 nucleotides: TGTGCCAGCATAAGGGAGCGACAGGGGTTAGGAAAACTGTTTTTT. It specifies CASIRERQGLGKLFF. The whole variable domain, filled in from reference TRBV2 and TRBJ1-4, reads EPEVTQTPSHQVTQMGQEVILRCVPISNHLYFYWYRQILGQKVEFLVSFYNNEISEKSEIFDDQFSVERPDGSNFTLKIRSTKLEDSAMYFCASIRERQGLGKLFFGSGTQLSVL.

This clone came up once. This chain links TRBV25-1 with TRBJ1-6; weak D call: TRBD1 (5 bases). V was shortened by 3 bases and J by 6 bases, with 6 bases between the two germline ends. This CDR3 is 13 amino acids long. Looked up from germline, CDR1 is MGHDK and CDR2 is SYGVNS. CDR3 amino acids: CASSETANSPLHF. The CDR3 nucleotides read TGTGCCAGCAGTGAGACAGCTAATTCACCCCTCCACTTT.

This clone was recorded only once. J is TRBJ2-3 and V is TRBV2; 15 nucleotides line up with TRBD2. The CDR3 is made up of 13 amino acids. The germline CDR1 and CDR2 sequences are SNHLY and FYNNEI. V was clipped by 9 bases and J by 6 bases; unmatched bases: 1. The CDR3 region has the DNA TGTGCCAGAGGACTAGCGGGAGGGGATACGCAGTATTTT. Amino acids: CARGLAGGDTQYF.

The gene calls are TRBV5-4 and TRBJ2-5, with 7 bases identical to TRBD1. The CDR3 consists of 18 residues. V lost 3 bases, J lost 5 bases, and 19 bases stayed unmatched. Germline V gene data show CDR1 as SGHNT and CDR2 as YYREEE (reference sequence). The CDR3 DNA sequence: TGTGCCAGCAGCTCAGCAAAAACAGGGGCAACAAGGGGGGAGACCCAGTACTTC. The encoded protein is CASSSAKTGATRGETQYF.

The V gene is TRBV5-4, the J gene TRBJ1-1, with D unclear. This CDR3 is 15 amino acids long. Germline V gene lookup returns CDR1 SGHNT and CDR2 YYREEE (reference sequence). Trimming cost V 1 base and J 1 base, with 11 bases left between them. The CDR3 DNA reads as TGTGCCAGCAGCTTGAGGAGACCGCAGAACACTGAAGCTTTCTTT. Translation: CASSLRRPQNTEAFF. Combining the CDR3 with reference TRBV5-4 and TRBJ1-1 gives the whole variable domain ETGVTQSPTHLIKTRGQQVTLRCSSQSGHNTVSWYQQALGQGPQFIFQYYREEENGRGNFPPRFSGLQFPNYSSELNVNALELDDSALYLCASSLRRPQNTEAFFGQGTRLTVV.

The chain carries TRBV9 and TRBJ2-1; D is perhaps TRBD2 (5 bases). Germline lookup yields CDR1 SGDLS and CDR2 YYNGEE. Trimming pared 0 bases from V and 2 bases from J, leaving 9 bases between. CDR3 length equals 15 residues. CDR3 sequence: CASSVVEGAYNEQFF. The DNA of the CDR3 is TGTGCCAGCAGCGTAGTTGAGGGAGCCTACAATGAGCAGTTCTTC.

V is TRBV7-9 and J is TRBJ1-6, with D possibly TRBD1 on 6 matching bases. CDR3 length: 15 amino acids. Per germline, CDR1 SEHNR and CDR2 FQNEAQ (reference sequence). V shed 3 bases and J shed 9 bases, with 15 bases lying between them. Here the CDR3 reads CASSLGSGQASPLHF. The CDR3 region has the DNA TGTGCCAGCAGCTTGGGCTCGGGACAAGCTTCACCCCTCCACTTT.

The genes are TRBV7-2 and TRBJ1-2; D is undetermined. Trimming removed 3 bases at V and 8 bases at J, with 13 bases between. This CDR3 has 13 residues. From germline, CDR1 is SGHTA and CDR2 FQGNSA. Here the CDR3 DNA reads TGTGCCAGCAGCTTGGGCCTTTACCGGGGCTACACCTTC. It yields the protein CASSLGLYRGYTF.